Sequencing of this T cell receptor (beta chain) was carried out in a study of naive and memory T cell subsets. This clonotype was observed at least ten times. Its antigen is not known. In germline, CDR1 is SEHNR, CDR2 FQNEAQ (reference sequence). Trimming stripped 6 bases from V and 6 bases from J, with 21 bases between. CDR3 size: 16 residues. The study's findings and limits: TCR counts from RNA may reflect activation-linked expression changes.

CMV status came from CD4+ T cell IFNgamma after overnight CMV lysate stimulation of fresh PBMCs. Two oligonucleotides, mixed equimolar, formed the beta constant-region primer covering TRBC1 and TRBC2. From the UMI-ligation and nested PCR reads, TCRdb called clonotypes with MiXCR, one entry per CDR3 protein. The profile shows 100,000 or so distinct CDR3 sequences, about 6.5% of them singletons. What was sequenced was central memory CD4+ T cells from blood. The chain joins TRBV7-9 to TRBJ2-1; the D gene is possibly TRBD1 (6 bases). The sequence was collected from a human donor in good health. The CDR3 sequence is CASRRRRQDGGNEQFF. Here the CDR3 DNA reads TGTGCCAGCAGACGAAGAAGACAGGATGGGGGCAATGAGCAGTTCTTC.